This TCR beta chain was found in a study of T cells after yellow fever vaccination (dated by TCRdb to the late 2010s). Background for the entire study: Libraries from fractions with low cell numbers were prepared with the SMART-Seq v4 Ultra Low Input RNA kit. To follow T-cell clones before and after both primary and booster YFV17D yellow fever vaccination, bulk TCR alpha and beta repertoires underwent longitudinal sequencing. Two healthy male donors, one aged 18 to 30 and one aged 30 to 40 years, made up the cohort. Blood samples were taken at several timepoints before and after primary and secondary immunization, and bulk PBMC replicates and cell subsets were isolated. Overall study outcomes, separate from this receptor: Most clones expanded after primary vaccination (approximately 97% of CD4 and 88% of CD8) were re-detected after the booster, suggesting that broad memory maintenance occurred. FACS-sorted repertoires could contain abundant contaminating clonotypes from the bulk population, so computational filtering was required. Because the study included only two donors, the extent to which the findings can be generalized is limited. A small share of clonotypes was detected in both CD4 and CD8 compartments, with the overlap likely arising from convergent recombination. The secondary T-cell response was found to be weaker but faster than the primary response, with a peak reached on day 5 rather than on day 15.

Sequencing instrument: Illumina NovaSeq 6000. TCR cDNA was made using 5'RACE template switching, a step that added a universal primer site and unique molecular identifiers. Priming for cDNA synthesis came from both the TCR alpha and TCR beta constant segments. Library amplification involved two PCR steps, and the second step added sample barcodes and sequencing adapters. Sequencing of libraries was performed on Illumina HiSeq 2500 (2x100 bp) or NovaSeq (2x150 bp). In the paper's pipeline: Reads were demultiplexed and collapsed into UMI consensus sequences with MIGEC, and V(D)J alignment was performed with MiXCR. Vaccine-responding clonotypes were identified with edgeR using replicate PBMC samples, with FDR below 0.01 and a log2 fold change above 5 up to day 15 being required. CD4 or CD8 identity was assigned to each bulk clonotype according to whether the clonotype was present at higher abundance in the sequenced CD4 repertoire or the sequenced CD8 repertoire. TCRdb's own reprocessing of the public reads used fastp at Q25 and MiXCR and kept productive beta chains. Here each entry gathers all rows of one CDR3 protein and keeps the most common genes and DNA. V and J calls and clone size were set by TCRdb, not the authors. This sample lists some 300,000 distinct CDR3 sequences; around 4% were detected once. In total, the top ten clones hold about 20% of the sample.

This clonotype was seen at least ten times. The antigen it binds to is not known. Base qualities are missing; no much larger clone stands one base away. Measured from the cysteine to the phenylalanine, the CDR3 is 14 residues long. Of all the DNA, just the CDR3 is kept, 42 bases in frame from base 1. V is pared back by 3 bases and J by 5 bases, with 9 bases lying between the germline termini. From the germline V gene, CDR1 is SGDLS and CDR2 is YYNGEE. The sample's treatment or condition label, in plain terms: live attenuated yellow fever vaccine strain. At each blood-draw timepoint, two biological replicates of bulk PBMCs were collected. A standard Ficoll-Paque protocol was used to isolate PBMCs from peripheral blood. TriZol was used to extract RNA from bulk PBMCs, CD4 and CD8 fractions, and dextramer-positive and dextramer-negative fractions.

The chain is assembled from TRBV9 and TRBJ1-6; a tentative D match to TRBD1 spans 6 bases. This TCR was sampled from a man aged 18 to 35 who received the YFV17D yellow fever vaccine. Sequenced here: PBMCs, sampled on the day of the yellow fever booster vaccination. The encoded CDR3 is CASSAQGHNSPLHF. The nucleotide sequence reads as follows: TGTGCCAGCAGCGCGCAGGGGCATAATTCACCCCTCCACTTT.